These 2 T cell receptor beta chains came from one sample sequenced in a study of tumor-infiltrating lymphocytes in primary liver carcinoma listed by TCRdb under 2017. Blood RNA was extracted from unsorted whole blood with TRIzol reagent; germline DNA came from the DNeasy Blood & Tissue kit. The data were produced on an Illumina HiSeq 2500. Using a constant-region primer and ProtoScript II reverse transcriptase, TCRbeta-specific cDNA was reverse-transcribed from 400 to 550 ng total RNA. Three nested multiplex PCR rounds, following a slightly modified ARM-PCR procedure, were used to build the TCRbeta libraries. Multiplex TRBV1-TRBV30 forward primers and a Cbeta reverse primer were used in the first two PCR rounds, each of which was run for around 10 cycles. TCRdb redid the processing of the public reads, applying fastp at Q25 and MiXCR, and retained in-frame beta chains. Every distinct CDR3 protein forms one entry, paired with its most common genes and DNA. The sample profile shows under 200,000 distinct CDR3 sequences; approximately 65% of them were found once. About 7.1% of the sample rests with the top ten.

Sequencing was carried out using peripheral blood. The source of these receptors is a woman aged 60-75 years with primary liver carcinoma and hepatitis B virus infection.

Comment on this clonotype: Since a much larger clone is just one base distant, this may be a read error. The V and J genes are TRBV6-5 and TRBJ1-4, with 8 bases identical to TRBD1. V was pared by 11 bases and J by 7 bases, with 9 bases of the junction left unmatched. CDR1 is MNHEY and CDR2 is SVGAGI in the germline V gene. There are 13 residues in the CDR3. CDR3 nucleotides: TGTGCCGGTAGGACAGGGAGGGCTGAAAAACTGTTTTTT. Translation gives CAGRTGRAEKLFF.

This chain connects TRBV7-2 to TRBJ1-2, with D tentatively TRBD1 (6 bases). This CDR3 has 19 amino acids. Germline CDR1 and CDR2: SGHTA and FQGNSA. The germline V and J ends were trimmed by 5 bases and 0 bases, with 25 bases remaining between them. The CDR3 sequence is CASSPNTGNWGRANYGYTF. The CDR3 DNA is TGTGCCAGCAGCCCGAACACAGGGAATTGGGGAAGAGCTAACTATGGCTACACCTTC.